This paragraph covers one T cell receptor (beta chain) sequence. The antigen this receptor binds is unknown. No much larger clonotype is one base removed from it; base qualities were not supplied. TCRbeta CDR3 regions were amplified from genomic DNA by means of the immunoSEQ Assay, a bias-controlled multiplex PCR. Regarding the original processing steps: Within the assay, amplification of reference gene primers was used to estimate how many nucleated cells each sample contained. Sequence reads were collapsed and filtered to measure the absolute abundance of every unique TCRbeta CDR3 rearrangement. For each sample, productive Simpson clonality was calculated as the square root of Simpson's diversity index over productive rearrangements. In TCRdb, the immuneACCESS table is reduced to in-frame sequences with V and J assigned. These tables do not hold every clone; where another copy was compared, an unresolved V gene accounts for under half, and the others remain unexplained. The DNA was the basis for D and trimming; V, J and clone size are from that table. Within this sample are about 24,000 clones, with around 67% of them counted one time only. In total, the top ten clones hold 20% of the sample.

The data stem from a study of blood T cell repertoires in COVID-19 (dated by TCRdb to the early 2020s). For context, the study as a whole: Collaborator samples came from the United States, Italy and Spain and covered acute and convalescent phases of COVID-19. Sample metadata almost always included a de-identified subject ID, COVID-19 status, age in years and sex. The samples were drawn from the first 160 participants of the ongoing ImmuneRACE study and from 1,200 or so subjects provided by 6 global collaborators. The dataset comprised deeply sampled blood TCRbeta repertoires from subjects exposed to, actively infected with, or recovered from COVID-19. Where available, HLA class I and class II types were taken from metadata supplied by the sample provider and were not determined by assay-based typing. The prospective study material was composed of cDNA or gDNA derived from T cells, B-cell-depleted T cells, or PBMCs. The repertoires were made available in a free public database intended to serve as a resource for research on the immune response to SARS-CoV-2.

The V and J ends are trimmed by 2 bases and 1 base, leaving 12 bases between them. Spanning cysteine to phenylalanine, the CDR3 consists of 16 amino acids. Left in the record is the CDR3 DNA by itself, 48 bases read in frame from the first base. The germline V gene sets CDR1 to ENHRY and CDR2 to SYGVKD. Broader findings and caveats from the paper: The quantity of clinical and demographic metadata differed by source and by participant and was supplied without curation.

The collaborating institutions used their own protocols to collect whole blood in K2EDTA tubes. For TCRbeta analysis, collaborators shipped samples in one of three forms: frozen whole blood, isolated PBMCs, or DNA extracted from either of those sample types. The sequence is built from TRBV10-3 and TRBJ1-5; the D gene is not confidently resolved. The clonotype originates from a human donor in a cohort sampled during active or convalescent COVID-19. Sequenced material: peripheral blood. CDR3 reads: CAISEKFLQSNQPQHF. The nucleotides read TGTGCCATCAGTGAGAAATTCTTACAGAGCAATCAGCCCCAGCATTTT.